A single T cell receptor beta chain is shown here with its context. This sample was taken from a study of blood T cell repertoires in COVID-19. At the level of the study: Collection of acute and convalescent COVID-19 samples took place in the United States, Italy and Spain. T cells, B-cell-depleted T cells, or PBMCs provided the cDNA or gDNA that served as material.

Repertoires were generated with immunoSEQ multiplex PCR, while TCRdb's copy carries only in-frame clones and drops some. The sample records over 100,000 clones, roughly 80% being singletons. The V and J ends lost 1 base and 9 bases, in that order; junction bases with no gene match: 7. CDR1 and CDR2 (germline): LGHDT, YNNKEL (reference sequence). The CDR3 loop spans 15 amino acids. The V call is TRBV3-1 (or the pseudogene TRBV3-2), the J call TRBJ2-2; 8 bases match TRBD1. Sample: peripheral blood. The origin of this receptor is a man in his sixties with acute or convalescent COVID-19. CDR3 sequence: CASSQGHSGGRELFF. CDR3 in DNA: TGTGCCAGCAGCCAAGGACATTCAGGGGGCCGGGAGCTGTTTTTT.